This entry lists 5 T cell receptor beta chains sequenced from one sample in a study of blood T cell repertoires in COVID-19. The protocol was immunoSEQ multiplex PCR, while the TCRdb copy is restricted to in-frame clones and leaves out a portion. The table has fewer than 400,000 clones, approximately 88% seen once. The sequenced sample consisted of PBMCs or T cells enriched from blood (not recorded which). Source of these receptors: a woman between 18 and 30 years old who had recovered from COVID-19.

The chain uses TRBV7-6 and TRBJ2-1; 8 bases map to TRBD2. This CDR3 is 15 amino acids long. The ends lost 5 bases at V and 8 bases at J; junction bases unmatched: 11. Per the germline V gene, CDR1 is SGHVS and CDR2 is FNYEAQ. DNA for the CDR3: TGTGCCAGCAGCCCCGAAGCGGGAGCTCCCGATGAGCAGTTCTTC. Translation gives CASSPEAGAPDEQFF. Based on the CDR3 plus reference TRBV7-6 and TRBJ2-1, the full variable domain is GAGVSQSPRYKVTKRGQDVALRCDPISGHVSLYWYRQALGQGPEFLTYFNYEAQQDKSGLPNDRFSAERPEGSISTLTIQRTEQRDSAMYRCASSPEAGAPDEQFFGPGTRLTVL.

The J gene is TRBJ1-2, the V gene TRBV30, with unresolved D. The V end was cut by 0 bases, the J end by 4 bases, with 9 bases between. The CDR3 totals 13 residues. CDR1 and CDR2 from the germline V gene are GTSNPN and SVGIG (reference sequence). For the CDR3, the DNA is TGTGCCTGGAGTGTATGGGCAGCCTATGGCTACACCTTC. Translated: CAWSVWAAYGYTF.

This clone was counted once. V usage is TRBV19 and J usage is TRBJ1-1, with 9 bases that match TRBD1. The CDR3 runs to 14 residues. The germline V gene has CDR1 LNHDA and CDR2 SQIVND (reference sequence). Germline trimming cut 8 bases from V and 7 bases from J; bases unmatched to any gene: 11. The CDR3 loop reads CASWRTGAYGEAFF. The CDR3 nucleotides read TGTGCCAGTTGGCGGACAGGGGCCTACGGTGAAGCTTTCTTT.

This clone was seen a handful of times. This chain joins TRBV6-6 and TRBJ2-5, with 8 bases fitting TRBD1. The germline V gene encodes CDR1 MNHNY and CDR2 SVGAGI (reference sequence). V lost 5 bases to trimming and J lost 7 bases; unmatched junction nucleotides: 12. The CDR3 contains 15 residues. The CDR3 here is CASSTPGTGGGTQYF. The CDR3 DNA follows: TGTGCCAGCAGTACGCCGGGGACAGGAGGGGGGACCCAGTACTTC.

The chain has TRBV20-1 and TRBJ2-1; D gene ambiguous. The CDR3 sequence is 10 residues long. The germline V gene encodes CDR1 DFQATT and CDR2 SNEGSKA (reference sequence). Trimming removed 6 bases at V and 7 bases at J, with 7 bases between. CDR3 in amino acids: CSAWLNEQFF. CDR3 coding DNA: TGCAGTGCCTGGCTTAATGAGCAGTTCTTC.